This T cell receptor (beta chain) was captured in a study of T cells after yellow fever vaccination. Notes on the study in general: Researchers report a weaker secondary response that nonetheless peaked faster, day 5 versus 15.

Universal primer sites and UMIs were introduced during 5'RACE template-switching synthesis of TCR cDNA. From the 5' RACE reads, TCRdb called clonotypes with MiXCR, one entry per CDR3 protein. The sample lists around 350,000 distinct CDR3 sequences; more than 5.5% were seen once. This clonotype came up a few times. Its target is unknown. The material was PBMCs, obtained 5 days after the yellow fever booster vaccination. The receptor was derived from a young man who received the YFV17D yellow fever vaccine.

The CDR3 reads CASHRDSDTDTQYF. In DNA, the CDR3 is TGTGCCAGCCACCGGGACTCCGACACAGATACGCAGTATTTT. The J gene is TRBJ2-3, the V gene TRBV2; tentatively, D is TRBD2 (6 bases). V shed 8 bases and J shed 2 bases, with 14 bases lying between them. Per germline, CDR1 SNHLY and CDR2 FYNNEI. The length of the CDR3 is 14 residues.